This entry lists 14 T cell receptor beta chains sequenced from one sample in a study of sequential checkpoint blockade in melanoma (dated by TCRdb to between 2019 and 2020). Read against the paper, the sample's treatment or condition label means: randomized to nivolumab then ipilimumab (arm A) or the reverse (arm B). Library prep was done by the immunoSEQ multiplex PCR assay. Imported from immuneACCESS, the table was reduced by TCRdb to in-frame sequences with V and J called. These copies leave out some clones; in studies compared against another copy, an unresolved V gene accounts for under half, and the cause of the remainder is not known. The sample records 10,000 or so clones, roughly 28% of which are singletons. The top ten constitute roughly a quarter of the sample. The sequences come from tumor tissue (inferred from file names), collected from a patient given nivolumab and ipilimumab in sequence. Receptors originate from a human donor with melanoma.

The CDR3 coding sequence is TGTGCCTGGAGTTCCAGGCGCGGCTATGGCTACACCTTC. Its translation is CAWSSRRGYGYTF. V is TRBV30 and J is TRBJ1-2; D unresolved. V was cut by 2 bases and J by 4 bases, with 11 bases left in between. CDR3 size: 13 residues. CDR1 and CDR2 from the germline V gene are GTSNPN and SVGIG (reference sequence). Supplemented by reference TRBV30 and TRBJ1-2, the full variable domain reads SQTIHQWPATLVQPVGSPLSLECTVEGTSNPNLYWYRQAAGRGLQLLFYSVGIGQISSEVPQNLSASRPQDRQFILSSKKLLLSDSGFYLCAWSSRRGYGYTFGSGTRLTVV.

The chain joins TRBV6-8 to TRBJ1-2; D remains ambiguous. The CDR3 runs 13 residues. V was shortened by 6 bases and J by 4 bases, with 12 bases between the two germline ends. From germline, CDR1 is MNHGY and CDR2 SAAAGT. CDR3 loop: CASRGVGIYGYTF. The CDR3 coding sequence is TGTGCCAGCAGGGGAGTGGGCATCTATGGCTACACCTTC.

V and J are TRBV10-2 and TRBJ2-1; 14 bases fit TRBD2. The germline gives CDR1 WSHSY, CDR2 SAAADI. Unmatched junction bases numbered 7, after V lost 6 bases and J lost 3 bases. This CDR3 spans 17 amino acids. The CDR3 sequence: CASRGTSGGALYNEQFF. CDR3 bases: TGCGCCAGCAGAGGGACTAGCGGGGGAGCACTCTACAATGAGCAGTTCTTC.

This clone was seen more than once but under ten times. In DNA form, the CDR3 reads TGTGCCAGCAGCTTATATACGGGGGCGCGGGACACCGGGGAGCTGTTTTTT. Amino acid sequence: CASSLYTGARDTGELFF. The rearrangement links TRBV11-3 to TRBJ2-2, with D perhaps being TRBD1 or TRBD2 (6 bases each). The CDR3 covers 17 residues. Germline CDR1 and CDR2: SGHNT and YENEEA. Trimming removed 2 bases at V and 3 bases at J, with 16 bases between.

This clone was counted a few times. The chain employs TRBV6-8 and TRBJ2-2; D is possibly TRBD2 (6 bases). Trimming cost V 10 bases and J 6 bases, with 12 bases left between them. Germline CDR1 reads MNHGY; CDR2 reads SAAAGT. This CDR3 is 12 amino acids long. The CDR3 coding sequence is TGTGCCATCAATCCGGGGGCCGGGGAGCTGTTTTTT. Translated, it gives CAINPGAGELFF.

In this sample, this clone turned up many times. The V gene is TRBV6-8, the J gene TRBJ1-6, with a tentative D call TRBD1 (6 bases). The CDR3 has 17 amino acids. V lost 6 bases, J lost 5 bases, and 20 bases lay in between. The V gene's germline CDR1 is MNHGY and CDR2 SAAAGT. The CDR3 spells CASRPETQGPHNSPLHF. CDR3 bases: TGTGCCAGCAGACCAGAGACACAGGGCCCCCATAATTCACCCCTCCACTTT.

The chain couples TRBV6-8 to TRBJ2-7, with 7 nucleotides matching TRBD2. Germline CDR1 and CDR2: MNHGY and SAAAGT. V lost 8 bases, J lost 6 bases, and 7 bases stayed unmatched. The CDR3 length is 12 residues. The CDR3 DNA follows: TGTGCCAGCGATCCCTCGGGGGGCGAGCAGTACTTC. Translated, it gives CASDPSGGEQYF.

The chain joins TRBV10-3 to TRBJ1-6, with 7 bases matching TRBD1. Trimming at V came to 0 bases and at J to 0 bases, leaving 5 bases not matched to a gene. The germline CDR1 and CDR2 sequences are ENHRY and SYGVKD. The CDR3 contains 18 residues. The CDR3 sequence: CAISESRTGSSYNSPLHF. The CDR3 DNA is TGTGCCATCAGTGAGTCGAGGACAGGAAGCTCCTATAATTCACCCCTCCACTTT.

The V call is TRBV14, the J call TRBJ1-2; 7 nucleotides line up with TRBD1. The junction had 1 base not matched to a gene; V was cut back by 3 bases and J by 0 bases. There are 14 residues in the CDR3. The V gene's germline CDR1 is SGHDN and CDR2 FVKESK. The CDR3 DNA sequence: TGTGCCAGCAGCCAGGACAGGACTAACTATGGCTACACCTTC. Translating it yields CASSQDRTNYGYTF.

At least ten counts were recorded for this clone. V is TRBV11-3 and J is TRBJ2-5, with 7 bases lining up with TRBD2. Germline CDR1 is SGHNT and CDR2 is YENEEA. The V gene end was trimmed by 3 bases and the J gene end by 5 bases; junction bases not matched to a gene: 12. There are 16 residues in the CDR3. The CDR3 coding sequence is TGTGCCAGCAGCTTGGGGGTCGGGGGGAATAGGGAGACCCAGTACTTC. This gives the protein CASSLGVGGNRETQYF.

This clone was seen only a few times. This chain links TRBV11-3 with TRBJ2-1, with no clear D. Germline CDR1 reads SGHNT; CDR2 reads YENEEA. The length of the CDR3 is 15 residues. V was trimmed by 3 bases and J by 4 bases, leaving 13 bases between them. The CDR3 region is CASSFISDKYNEQFF. The CDR3 DNA is TGTGCCAGCAGCTTCATCTCCGACAAATACAATGAGCAGTTCTTC.

In its sample, this clone was seen many times. The genes are TRBV11-3 and TRBJ1-4; D possibly corresponds to TRBD1 (6 bases). CDR3 size: 15 residues. The V end lost 8 bases, the J end lost 4 bases, and 17 bases lay between the germline ends. Germline V gene lookup returns CDR1 SGHNT and CDR2 YENEEA. The DNA for the CDR3 is TGTGCCAGCGCCTCCCAGGGGTTGCTTAATGAAAAACTGTTTTTT. Translating it yields CASASQGLLNEKLFF.

This clone has only a few counts. The chain links TRBV6-8 to TRBJ2-3; a weak D match, TRBD2 (6 bases). CDR1 is MNHGY, CDR2 SAAAGT, per germline. There are 16 residues in the CDR3. Trimming left V 0 bases short and J 0 bases short, with 10 bases between. CDR3 bases: TGTGCCAGCAGTTACTCGATTCGGGGGAGCACAGATACGCAGTATTTT. Amino acids: CASSYSIRGSTDTQYF.

This clone was found a few times. The CDR3 DNA sequence: TGTGCCACCAGCGGGAACAGGGGGCTGAACTATGGCTACACCTTC. It yields the protein CATSGNRGLNYGYTF. The rearrangement uses TRBV15 and TRBJ1-2, with 9 positions matching TRBD1. V lost 5 bases, J lost 2 bases, and 6 bases stayed unmatched. The germline V gene has CDR1 LNHNV and CDR2 YYDKDF (reference sequence). The CDR3 spans 15 residues.